The rows below give T cell receptor beta chains drawn from one sample of a study of shared clonotypes between healthy human individuals. Clones were sequenced by immunoSEQ multiplex PCR, and TCRdb holds only the in-frame ones, with some missing. The sample yields about 92,000 clones, almost 70% seen once. The sample taken for sequencing was memory CD8+ T cells sorted from blood. The receptors shown here come from a man in his thirties or forties in good health. The CDR3 runs from the conserved cysteine through the conserved F or W. The order of the fields is V gene, D gene, clone size, J gene, CDR3 DNA, CDR3 protein. D genes are given only for firm matches. The size of a clone is reported for some rows only, either as once, few or many, or as a class for expanded clones.

TRBV28,-,few,TRBJ2-7,TGTGCCAGTACGGACATCTCCTACGAGCAGTACTTC,CASTDISYEQYF
TRBV5-5,TRBD2,-,TRBJ2-7,TGTGCCAGCAGCCGCGGGACTAGCGGGAGGACACACGAGCAGTACTTC,CASSRGTSGRTHEQYF
TRBV5-1,-,once,TRBJ2-5,TGCGCCAGCGGGGTGGCTAGCCCCCAAGAGACCCAGTACTTC,CASGVASPQETQYF
TRBV7-2,-,-,TRBJ2-4,TGTGCCAGCAGCGATAAATTTCGGGGGAACATTCAGTACTTC,CASSDKFRGNIQYF
TRBV5-4,-,-,TRBJ1-4,TGTGCCAGCAAAGCGGGCCAGGCAACTAATGAAAAACTGTTTTTT,CASKAGQATNEKLFF
TRBV7-8,-,-,TRBJ2-7,TGTGCCAGCAGCACCGGGACACCCAGCTCCTACGAGCAGTACTTC,CASSTGTPSSYEQYF
TRBV4-2,TRBD2,-,TRBJ2-2,TGTGCCAGCAGCCAAAATAGCGGGCTGAACACCGGGGAGCTGTTTTTT,CASSQNSGLNTGELFF
TRBV5-4,-,-,TRBJ2-2,TGTGCCAGCAGCGGGGTCGCCGGAGCGAACACCGGGGAGCTGTTTTTT,CASSGVAGANTGELFF
TRBV5-6,TRBD2,-,TRBJ2-4,TGTGCCAGCAGCTTAATGACTAGCGTCCTCAATCAGTACTTC,CASSLMTSVLNQYF
TRBV7-9,TRBD1,-,TRBJ2-5,TGTGCCAGCAGCCCCACCGGGACAGGGGCTTGGGAGACCCAGTACTTC,CASSPTGTGAWETQYF
TRBV6-1,-,-,TRBJ2-7,TGTGCCAGCAGTGAAGCTAGCGGCTCCTACGAGCAGTACTTC,CASSEASGSYEQYF
TRBV2,-,-,TRBJ1-2,TGTGCCAGCAGTGAAGGGTTACGGTCCGGGGGCTACACCTTC,CASSEGLRSGGYTF
TRBV7-6,TRBD2,-,TRBJ2-5,TGTGCCAGCAGCCCGCTAGCGGGAGGCTATCGGGGAGAGACCCAGTACTTC,CASSPLAGGYRGETQYF
TRBV11-2,-,-,TRBJ1-2,TGTGCCAGCAGCTTCACTCCCGCGGGCTATGGCTACACCTTC,CASSFTPAGYGYTF
TRBV6-1,TRBD2,-,TRBJ2-3,TGTGCCAGCAGTGTAGTAGCGGGAGATGCAGATACGCAGTATTTT,CASSVVAGDADTQYF
TRBV28,-,-,TRBJ2-7,TGTGCCAGCGCCTCAAAGACTTACGAGCAGTACTTC,CASASKTYEQYF
TRBV10-3,TRBD1,few,TRBJ1-3,TGTGCCATCCCCGCGCCAACAGGGGATAGGGCTCTGGTCGAACGCTCTGGAAACACCATATATTTT,CAIPAPTGDRALVERSGNTIYF
TRBV19,-,-,TRBJ2-1,TGTGCCACGCAAGTGGGCCGCAATGAGCAGTTCTTC,CATQVGRNEQFF
TRBV7-7,TRBD2,-,TRBJ2-5,TGTGCTAGCAGCCCCGGCCTAGCGGGAGCCGTAGAGACCCAGTACTTC,CASSPGLAGAVETQYF
TRBV18,TRBD1,-,TRBJ1-4,TGTGCCAGCTCACCGGGACAGGGGAGTGAAAAACTGTTTTTT,CASSPGQGSEKLFF
TRBV30,-,-,TRBJ1-3,TGTGCCGGACATAACTCTGGAAACACCATATATTTT,CAGHNSGNTIYF
TRBV5-4,-,-,TRBJ2-1,TGTGCTTGCGGGTCCTCCTACAATGAGCAGTTCTTC,CACGSSYNEQFF
TRBV25-1,-,few,TRBJ2-7,TGTGCCAGCACGGGGGAGCAGCCCTCCTACGAGCAGTACTTC,CASTGEQPSYEQYF
TRBV28,-,-,TRBJ2-1,TGTGCCAGCAGTTCGGGGTCGACAGTTTACAATGAGCAGTTCTTC,CASSSGSTVYNEQFF
TRBV28,-,-,TRBJ1-5,TGTGCCAGCAGTTTATTGGAGTTACAGTTTAGCAATCAGCCCCAGCATTTT,CASSLLELQFSNQPQHF
TRBV7-9,-,-,TRBJ2-4,TGTGCCAGCAGCTCCGGCCGGACATCCACTCTAGCCAAAAACATTCAGTACTTC,CASSSGRTSTLAKNIQYF
TRBV7-9,-,once,TRBJ2-3,TGTGCCAGCAGCTTAACGTCGCAAGGCACAGATACGCAGTATTTT,CASSLTSQGTDTQYF
TRBV25-1,-,-,TRBJ1-1,TGTGCCAGCAGTGAACCAACCAACAGGTCGCCGATTAAAGCTTTCTTT,CASSEPTNRSPIKAFF
TRBV6-6,-,-,TRBJ1-2,TGTGCCAGCAGTTACCGTGGGGTGCACTATGGCTACACCTTC,CASSYRGVHYGYTF
TRBV2,-,-,TRBJ1-2,TGTGCCAGCAGAAAGGGGGGTTTGATGGATGGCTACACCTTC,CASRKGGLMDGYTF
TRBV7-3,-,few,TRBJ1-1,TGTGCCAGCAGCTTAGGCGTCACTGAAGCTTTCTTT,CASSLGVTEAFF
TRBV6-5,TRBD2,-,TRBJ2-5,TGTGCCAGCAGTTACCTACTAGCGGAGACCCAGTACTTC,CASSYLLAETQYF
TRBV2,TRBD2,-,TRBJ2-1,TGTGCCAGCAGCGCGAAAGGGACTAGCGGGAGCAATGAGCAGTTCTTC,CASSAKGTSGSNEQFF
TRBV30,-,-,TRBJ2-1,TGTGCCTGGAGTGGGGGCTTACCCCTCTTC,CAWSGGLPLF
TRBV7-7,-,-,TRBJ2-3,TGTGCTAGCAGCTTGATTTGGGACCAAGGTCGGGCTACGCAGTATTTT,CASSLIWDQGRATQYF
TRBV11-1,-,-,TRBJ2-3,TGTGCCAGCAGCCCGACAGGACTTGGGGCAGATACGCAGTATTTT,CASSPTGLGADTQYF
TRBV30,TRBD2,few,TRBJ2-2,TGTGCCTGGAAATCAAAGCGGGAGTCCACCGGGGAGCTGTTTTTT,CAWKSKRESTGELFF
TRBV4-3,-,-,TRBJ2-7,TGCGCCAGCAGCCAAGGAAGTCCGGGAGCTGGCGAGCAGTACTTC,CASSQGSPGAGEQYF
TRBV6-6,TRBD1,-,TRBJ2-7,TGTGCCAGCAGTAGACAGGGGAGCGAGCAGTACTTC,CASSRQGSEQYF
TRBV5-4,-,-,TRBJ2-7,TGTGCCAGCAGCCGGTCCCAGGCAGGGTACGAGCAGTACTTC,CASSRSQAGYEQYF
TRBV27,TRBD2,-,TRBJ2-3,TGTGCCAGCAGCCTAGCGGGAGCCACAGATACGCAGTATTTT,CASSLAGATDTQYF
TRBV27,-,-,TRBJ1-5,TGTGCCAGCAGTCCCTTGGGGGTTAGCAATCAGCCCCAGCATTTT,CASSPLGVSNQPQHF